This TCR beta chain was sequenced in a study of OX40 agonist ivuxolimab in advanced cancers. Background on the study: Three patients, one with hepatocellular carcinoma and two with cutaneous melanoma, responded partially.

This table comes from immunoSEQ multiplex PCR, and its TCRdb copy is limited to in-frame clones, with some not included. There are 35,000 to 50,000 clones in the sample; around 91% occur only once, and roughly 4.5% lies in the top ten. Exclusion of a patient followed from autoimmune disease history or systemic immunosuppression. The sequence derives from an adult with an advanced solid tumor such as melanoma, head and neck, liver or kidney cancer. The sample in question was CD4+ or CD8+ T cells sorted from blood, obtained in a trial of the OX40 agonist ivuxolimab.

The CDR3 sequence: CASSTQGVSTDTQYF. CDR3 nucleotide sequence: TGCGCCAGCAGCACGCAGGGTGTTAGCACAGATACGCAGTATTTT. V gene TRBV5-1 combines with J gene TRBJ2-3; TRBD1 is a possible D gene (5 bases). The germline CDR1 and CDR2 sequences are SGHRS and YFSETQ. The CDR3 runs 15 residues. Trimming cost V 4 bases and J 0 bases, with 12 bases left between them.